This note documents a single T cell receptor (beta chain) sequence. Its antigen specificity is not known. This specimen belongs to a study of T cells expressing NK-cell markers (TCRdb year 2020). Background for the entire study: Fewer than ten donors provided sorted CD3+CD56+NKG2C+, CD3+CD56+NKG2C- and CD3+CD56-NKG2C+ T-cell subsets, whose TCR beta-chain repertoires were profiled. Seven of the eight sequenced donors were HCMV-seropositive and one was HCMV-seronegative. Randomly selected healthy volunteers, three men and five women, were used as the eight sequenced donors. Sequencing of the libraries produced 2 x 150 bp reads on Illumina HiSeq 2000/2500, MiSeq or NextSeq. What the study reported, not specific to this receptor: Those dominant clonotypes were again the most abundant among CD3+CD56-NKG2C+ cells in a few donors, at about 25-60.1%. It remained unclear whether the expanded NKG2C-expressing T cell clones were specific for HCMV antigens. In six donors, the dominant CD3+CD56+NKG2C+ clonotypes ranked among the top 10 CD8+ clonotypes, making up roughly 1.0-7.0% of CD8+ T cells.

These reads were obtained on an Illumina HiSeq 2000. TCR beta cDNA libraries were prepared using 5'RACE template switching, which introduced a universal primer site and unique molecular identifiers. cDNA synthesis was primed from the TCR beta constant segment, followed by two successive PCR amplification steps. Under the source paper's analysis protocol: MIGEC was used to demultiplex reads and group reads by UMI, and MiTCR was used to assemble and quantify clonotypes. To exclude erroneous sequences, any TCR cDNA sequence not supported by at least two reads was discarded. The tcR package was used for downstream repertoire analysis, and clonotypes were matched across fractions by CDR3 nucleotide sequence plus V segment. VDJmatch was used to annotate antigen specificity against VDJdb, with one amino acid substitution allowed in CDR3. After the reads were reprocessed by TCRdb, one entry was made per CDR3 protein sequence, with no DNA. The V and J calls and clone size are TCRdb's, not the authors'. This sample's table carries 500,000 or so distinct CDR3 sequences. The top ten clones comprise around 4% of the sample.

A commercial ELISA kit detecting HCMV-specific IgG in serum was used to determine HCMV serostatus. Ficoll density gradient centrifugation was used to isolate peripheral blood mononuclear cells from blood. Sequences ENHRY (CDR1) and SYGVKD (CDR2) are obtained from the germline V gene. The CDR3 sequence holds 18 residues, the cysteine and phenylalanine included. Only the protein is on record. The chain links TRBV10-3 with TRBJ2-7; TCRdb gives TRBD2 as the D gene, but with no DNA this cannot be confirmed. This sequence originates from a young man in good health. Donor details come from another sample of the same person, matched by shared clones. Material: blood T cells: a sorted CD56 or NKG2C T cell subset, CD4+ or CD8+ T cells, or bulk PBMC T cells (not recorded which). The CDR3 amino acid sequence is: CAISPRGLTTSTDYEQYF.